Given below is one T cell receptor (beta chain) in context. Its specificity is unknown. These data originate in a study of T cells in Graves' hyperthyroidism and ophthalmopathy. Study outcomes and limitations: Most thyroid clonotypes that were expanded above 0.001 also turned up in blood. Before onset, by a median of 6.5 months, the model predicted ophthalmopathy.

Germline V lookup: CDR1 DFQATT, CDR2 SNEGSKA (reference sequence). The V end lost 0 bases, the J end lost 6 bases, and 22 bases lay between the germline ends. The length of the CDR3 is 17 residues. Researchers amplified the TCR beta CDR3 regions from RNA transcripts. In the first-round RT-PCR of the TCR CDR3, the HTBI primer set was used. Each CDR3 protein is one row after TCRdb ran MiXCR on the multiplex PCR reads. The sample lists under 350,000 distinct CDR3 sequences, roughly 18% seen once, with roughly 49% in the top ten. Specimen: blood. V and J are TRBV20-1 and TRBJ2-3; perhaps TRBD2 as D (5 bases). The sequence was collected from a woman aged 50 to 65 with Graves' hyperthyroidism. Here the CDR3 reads CSARDITASNGIDTQYF. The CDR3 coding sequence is TGCAGTGCTAGAGATATCACGGCCTCCAACGGGATCGATACGCAGTATTTT.